These T cell receptor beta chains were read from a single sample in a study of identical twins. TCRdb processed the 5' RACE reads anew with MiXCR; each CDR3 protein has one entry. This sample yields about 690,000 distinct CDR3 sequences, of which around 20% are seen a single time; 4% to 5.5% belongs to the top ten. The data were also submitted as part of a second study, on T cells expressing NK-cell markers.

Sequencing used PBMCs. The receptors stem from a young woman in good health. The CDR3 runs from the conserved cysteine through the conserved F or W. Fields, in order: V gene, CDR3 length, J gene, CDR3 protein.

V gene: TRBV20-1
CDR3 length: 14
J gene: TRBJ2-1
CDR3 protein: CSANPGLGLTEQFF

V gene: TRBV7-9
CDR3 length: 17
J gene: TRBJ2-1
CDR3 protein: CASSPRAGSFSYNEQFF

V gene: TRBV10-3
CDR3 length: 14
J gene: TRBJ2-7
CDR3 protein: CAIGTSVRSYEQYF

V gene: TRBV6-1
CDR3 length: 14
J gene: TRBJ2-3
CDR3 protein: CAMGRTGTTDTQYF

V gene: TRBV6-1
CDR3 length: 13
J gene: TRBJ2-7
CDR3 protein: CASRDGISYEQYF

V gene: TRBV20-1
CDR3 length: 13
J gene: TRBJ2-1
CDR3 protein: CSAPVAGGREQFF

V gene: TRBV20-1
CDR3 length: 12
J gene: TRBJ2-1
CDR3 protein: CSALNLGNEQFF

V gene: TRBV12-3/TRBV12-4
CDR3 length: 15
J gene: TRBJ2-5
CDR3 protein: CASSRGALLEETQYF

V gene: TRBV24-1
CDR3 length: 14
J gene: TRBJ2-3
CDR3 protein: CATSAGGAKDTQYF

V gene: TRBV12-3/TRBV12-4
CDR3 length: 14
J gene: TRBJ2-7
CDR3 protein: CASSFGGPGYEQYF

V gene: TRBV2
CDR3 length: 15
J gene: TRBJ2-3
CDR3 protein: CASSESGQTTDTQYF

V gene: TRBV18
CDR3 length: 14
J gene: TRBJ2-7
CDR3 protein: CASSRNREQGEQYF

V gene: TRBV5-1
CDR3 length: 15
J gene: TRBJ1-5
CDR3 protein: CASSLAPGSNQPQHF

V gene: TRBV20-1
CDR3 length: 13
J gene: TRBJ2-7
CDR3 protein: CSASFRQNYEQYF

V gene: TRBV5-1
CDR3 length: 14
J gene: TRBJ1-4
CDR3 protein: CASARQGGNEKLFF

V gene: TRBV20-1
CDR3 length: 11
J gene: TRBJ2-1
CDR3 protein: CSAMVHNEQFF

V gene: TRBV5-6
CDR3 length: 14
J gene: TRBJ1-5
CDR3 protein: CASSLWGNNQPQHF

V gene: TRBV27
CDR3 length: 16
J gene: TRBJ2-7
CDR3 protein: CASSLSYLAGGGEQYF

V gene: TRBV24-1
CDR3 length: 11
J gene: TRBJ2-3
CDR3 protein: CATKGRDTQYF

V gene: TRBV29-1
CDR3 length: 15
J gene: TRBJ2-3
CDR3 protein: CSVEGASGSPDTQYF

V gene: TRBV12-3/TRBV12-4
CDR3 length: 14
J gene: TRBJ1-1
CDR3 protein: CASSFGGGRTEAFF

V gene: TRBV5-1
CDR3 length: 13
J gene: TRBJ2-7
CDR3 protein: CASSLRQSYEQYF

V gene: TRBV20-1
CDR3 length: 14
J gene: TRBJ2-5
CDR3 protein: CSAHRRGGGETQYF

V gene: TRBV20-1
CDR3 length: 15
J gene: TRBJ2-3
CDR3 protein: CSASLSEPLSDTQYF

V gene: TRBV12-3/TRBV12-4
CDR3 length: 12
J gene: TRBJ1-2
CDR3 protein: CASSGQLYGYTF

V gene: TRBV9
CDR3 length: 12
J gene: TRBJ1-2
CDR3 protein: CASGDRVYGYTF

V gene: TRBV20-1
CDR3 length: 15
J gene: TRBJ2-7
CDR3 protein: CSARDLAGGSYEQYF

V gene: TRBV10-2
CDR3 length: 15
J gene: TRBJ2-7
CDR3 protein: CASSESDPRPGEQYF

V gene: TRBV12-3/TRBV12-4
CDR3 length: 14
J gene: TRBJ2-7
CDR3 protein: CASSLPGITSEQYF

V gene: TRBV11-2
CDR3 length: 15
J gene: TRBJ2-7
CDR3 protein: CASRSRWDSYTSIYF

V gene: TRBV7-9
CDR3 length: 14
J gene: TRBJ1-1
CDR3 protein: CASSDDSPNTEAFF

V gene: TRBV12-3/TRBV12-4
CDR3 length: 12
J gene: TRBJ2-4
CDR3 protein: CASSLNSGIQYF

V gene: TRBV5-6
CDR3 length: 14
J gene: TRBJ2-5
CDR3 protein: CASSLMEPRETQYF

V gene: TRBV5-1
CDR3 length: 15
J gene: TRBJ2-5
CDR3 protein: CASSLSGGKRETQYF

V gene: TRBV9
CDR3 length: 17
J gene: TRBJ2-1
CDR3 protein: CASSSAPLAGDIHEQFF

V gene: TRBV29-1
CDR3 length: 13
J gene: TRBJ2-3
CDR3 protein: CSVWGTGTDTQYF

V gene: TRBV12-3/TRBV12-4
CDR3 length: 14
J gene: TRBJ1-1
CDR3 protein: CASSPVGIWSEAFF

V gene: TRBV5-1
CDR3 length: 14
J gene: TRBJ2-7
CDR3 protein: CASSSGGHANEQYF

V gene: TRBV7-7
CDR3 length: 13
J gene: TRBJ2-1
CDR3 protein: CASPGTSRDEQFF

V gene: TRBV6-2/TRBV6-3
CDR3 length: 15
J gene: TRBJ2-1
CDR3 protein: CASSYRESSYNEQFF

V gene: TRBV7-2
CDR3 length: 15
J gene: TRBJ1-2
CDR3 protein: CASSAQAGHDYGYTF

V gene: TRBV6-5
CDR3 length: 17
J gene: TRBJ2-2
CDR3 protein: CASSYALSNLNTGELFF

V gene: TRBV20-1
CDR3 length: 12
J gene: TRBJ2-1
CDR3 protein: CSAFGQTNEQFF

V gene: TRBV7-7
CDR3 length: 15
J gene: TRBJ2-2
CDR3 protein: CASSRDRAIGGELFF

V gene: TRBV20-1
CDR3 length: 14
J gene: TRBJ2-4
CDR3 protein: CSARGTSGVDIQYF

V gene: TRBV5-1
CDR3 length: 16
J gene: TRBJ2-1
CDR3 protein: CASSLKGGEGYNEQFF

V gene: TRBV25-1
CDR3 length: 15
J gene: TRBJ2-2
CDR3 protein: CASRSSGGFTGELFF

V gene: TRBV6-2/TRBV6-3
CDR3 length: 13
J gene: TRBJ2-7
CDR3 protein: CASLASGRGEQYF

V gene: TRBV27
CDR3 length: 13
J gene: TRBJ1-5
CDR3 protein: CASRGTGWQPQHF

V gene: TRBV29-1
CDR3 length: 15
J gene: TRBJ2-1
CDR3 protein: CSVPRSGGGYNEQFF

V gene: TRBV7-2
CDR3 length: 14
J gene: TRBJ2-5
CDR3 protein: CASSPLGLAETQYF

V gene: TRBV10-3
CDR3 length: 15
J gene: TRBJ2-7
CDR3 protein: CAISEGGRDNYEQYF

V gene: TRBV5-1
CDR3 length: 16
J gene: TRBJ1-1
CDR3 protein: CASSRGYRGANTEAFF

V gene: TRBV7-2
CDR3 length: 14
J gene: TRBJ1-2
CDR3 protein: CASSSVQGIGGYTF

V gene: TRBV10-3
CDR3 length: 14
J gene: TRBJ2-7
CDR3 protein: CAIRLTGSSYEQYF

V gene: TRBV7-2
CDR3 length: 14
J gene: TRBJ2-3
CDR3 protein: CASLLDRGRDTQYF

V gene: TRBV4-2
CDR3 length: 17
J gene: TRBJ1-4
CDR3 protein: CASSQRQTGRTNEKLFF

V gene: TRBV7-9
CDR3 length: 16
J gene: TRBJ2-3
CDR3 protein: CASSRTRLAGSDTQYF

V gene: TRBV6-5
CDR3 length: 14
J gene: TRBJ2-5
CDR3 protein: CASSHNRGGETQYF